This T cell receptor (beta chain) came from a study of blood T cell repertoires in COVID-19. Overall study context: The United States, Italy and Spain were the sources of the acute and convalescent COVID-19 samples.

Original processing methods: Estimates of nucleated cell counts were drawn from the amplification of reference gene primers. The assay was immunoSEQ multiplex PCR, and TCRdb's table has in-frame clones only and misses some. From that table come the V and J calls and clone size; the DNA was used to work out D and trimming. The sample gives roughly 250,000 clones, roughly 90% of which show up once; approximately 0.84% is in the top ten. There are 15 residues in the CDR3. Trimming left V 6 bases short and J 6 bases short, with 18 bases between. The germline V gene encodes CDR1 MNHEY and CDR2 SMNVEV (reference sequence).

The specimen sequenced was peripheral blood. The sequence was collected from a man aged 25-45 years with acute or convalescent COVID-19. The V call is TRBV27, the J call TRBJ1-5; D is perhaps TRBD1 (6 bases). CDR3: CASRNHRDSGQPQHF. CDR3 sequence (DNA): TGTGCCAGCAGGAACCACAGGGATTCGGGTCAGCCCCAGCATTTT.